The rows below give T cell receptor beta chains drawn from one sample of a study of blood T cell repertoires in COVID-19. The data were produced by immunoSEQ multiplex PCR, yet TCRdb's version contains in-frame clones alone and is incomplete. The table shows a few hundred thousand clones, with approximately 78% occurring only once. Sequenced: peripheral blood. These receptors came from a woman in her late teens or twenties with acute or convalescent COVID-19. The conserved cysteine and the conserved F or W are not part of the CDR3 here. The order of the fields is J gene, V gene, CDR3 protein.

>TRBJ2-2|TRBV15
ATSREGWTPGLAGELF
>TRBJ2-1|TRBV7-3
ASSPGTGNNEQF
>TRBJ2-1|TRBV19
ASSKGGASYNEQF
>TRBJ2-7|TRBV19
ASSIIGTGHYEQY
>TRBJ1-2|TRBV27
ASSLQAGGKAGYT
>TRBJ1-4|TRBV27
ASSKPGSSNEKLF
>TRBJ2-7|TRBV27
ASSLSQGSYEQY
>TRBJ2-7|TRBV19
ASSMYLRSPYEQY
>TRBJ1-2|TRBV30
AWIGGHYGYT
>TRBJ2-1|TRBV19
ASSIERHPYNEQF
>TRBJ1-1|TRBV4-3
ASSQVAANTEAF
>TRBJ2-2|TRBV27
ASHPRRGVRDTGELF
>TRBJ2-6|TRBV19
ASSNRVSGANVLT
>TRBJ2-7|TRBV28
ASIQDRGPREQY
>TRBJ2-5|TRBV11-3
ASSLDQSVWAVDNRETQY
>TRBJ2-3|TRBV10-2
ASKELAGSTDTQY
>TRBJ1-5|TRBV7-9
ASSLARQGYSNQPQH
>TRBJ1-3|TRBV2
ASNRQGYSGNTIY
>TRBJ1-5|TRBV6-5
ASSYSGLSNQPQH
>TRBJ1-6|TRBV7-9
ASSPLGQGVLNSPLH
>TRBJ2-1|TRBV20-1
SASEREFEQF
>TRBJ1-5|TRBV5-8
ASSSGTGLAQH